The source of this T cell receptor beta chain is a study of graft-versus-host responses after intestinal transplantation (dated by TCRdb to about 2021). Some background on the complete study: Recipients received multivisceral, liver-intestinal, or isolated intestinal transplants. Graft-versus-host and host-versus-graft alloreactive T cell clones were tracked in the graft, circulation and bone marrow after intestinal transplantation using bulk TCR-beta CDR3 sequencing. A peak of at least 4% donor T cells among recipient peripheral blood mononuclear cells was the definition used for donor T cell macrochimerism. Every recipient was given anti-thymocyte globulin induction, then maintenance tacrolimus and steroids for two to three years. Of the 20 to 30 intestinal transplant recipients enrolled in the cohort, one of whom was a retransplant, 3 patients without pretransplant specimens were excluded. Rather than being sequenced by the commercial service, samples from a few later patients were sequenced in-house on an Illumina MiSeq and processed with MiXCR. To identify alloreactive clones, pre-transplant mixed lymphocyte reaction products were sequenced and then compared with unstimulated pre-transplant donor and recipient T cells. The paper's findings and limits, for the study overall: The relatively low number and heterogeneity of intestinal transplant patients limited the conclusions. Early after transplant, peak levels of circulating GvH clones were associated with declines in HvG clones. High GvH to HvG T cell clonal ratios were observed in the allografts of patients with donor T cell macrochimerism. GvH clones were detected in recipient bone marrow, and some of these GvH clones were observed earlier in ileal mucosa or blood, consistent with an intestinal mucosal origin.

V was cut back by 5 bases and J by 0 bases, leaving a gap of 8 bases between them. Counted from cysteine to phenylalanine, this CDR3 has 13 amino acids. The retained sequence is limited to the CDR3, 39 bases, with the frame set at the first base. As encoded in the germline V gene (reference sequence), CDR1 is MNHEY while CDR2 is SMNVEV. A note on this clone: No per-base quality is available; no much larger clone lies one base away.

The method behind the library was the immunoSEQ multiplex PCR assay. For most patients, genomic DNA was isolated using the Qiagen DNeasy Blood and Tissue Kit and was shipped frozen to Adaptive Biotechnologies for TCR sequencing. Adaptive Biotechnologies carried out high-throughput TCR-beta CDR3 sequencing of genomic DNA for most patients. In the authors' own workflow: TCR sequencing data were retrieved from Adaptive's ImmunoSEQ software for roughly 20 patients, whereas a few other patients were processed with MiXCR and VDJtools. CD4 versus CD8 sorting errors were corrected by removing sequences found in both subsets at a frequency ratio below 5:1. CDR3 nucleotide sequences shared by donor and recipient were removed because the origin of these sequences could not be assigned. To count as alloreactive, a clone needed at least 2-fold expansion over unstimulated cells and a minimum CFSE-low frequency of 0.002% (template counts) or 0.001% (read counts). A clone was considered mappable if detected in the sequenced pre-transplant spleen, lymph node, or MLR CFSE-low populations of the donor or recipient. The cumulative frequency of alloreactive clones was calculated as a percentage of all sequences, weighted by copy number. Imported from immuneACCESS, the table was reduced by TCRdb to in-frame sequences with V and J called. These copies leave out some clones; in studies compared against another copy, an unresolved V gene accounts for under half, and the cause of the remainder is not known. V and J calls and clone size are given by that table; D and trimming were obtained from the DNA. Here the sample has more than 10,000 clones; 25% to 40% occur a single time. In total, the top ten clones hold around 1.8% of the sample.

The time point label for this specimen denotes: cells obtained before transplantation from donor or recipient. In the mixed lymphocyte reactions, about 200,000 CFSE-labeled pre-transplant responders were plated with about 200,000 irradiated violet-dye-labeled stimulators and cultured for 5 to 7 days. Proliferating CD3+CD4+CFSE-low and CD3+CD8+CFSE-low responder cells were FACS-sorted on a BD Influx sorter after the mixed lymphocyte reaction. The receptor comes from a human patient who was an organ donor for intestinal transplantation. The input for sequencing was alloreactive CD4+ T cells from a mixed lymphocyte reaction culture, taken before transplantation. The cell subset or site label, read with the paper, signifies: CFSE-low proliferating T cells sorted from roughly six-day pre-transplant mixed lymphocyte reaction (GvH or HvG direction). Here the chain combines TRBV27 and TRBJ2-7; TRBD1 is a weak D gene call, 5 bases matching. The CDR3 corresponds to CASSRQSSYEQYF. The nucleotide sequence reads TGTGCCAGCAGTAGACAGAGCTCCTACGAGCAGTACTTC.